Listed below are T cell receptor beta chains from one sample, sequenced in a study of blood T cell repertoires in COVID-19. Only in-frame clones appear in the TCRdb table, and some are missing; sequencing was by immunoSEQ multiplex PCR. The sample has approximately 290,000 clones, approximately 85% seen once. The sequenced material came from peripheral blood. The origin of the receptors is a human donor with COVID-19, enrolled during active disease. The donor label of this sample is uncertain. Each CDR3 is given with its conserved first and last residue. D genes are given only for firm matches. Clone sizes are given selectively: once, few, many, or a class where the clone is expanded.

TRBJ2-5 | NA | NA | TRBV2 | TGTGCCAGCCGGGGGTCCTTATTACAAGAGACCCAGTACTTC | CASRGSLLQETQYF
TRBJ1-2 | NA | NA | TRBV3-1/TRBV3-2 | TGTGCCCAGAGGGGCTACACCTTC | CAQRGYTF
TRBJ1-1 | NA | TRBD1 | TRBV19 | TGTGCTGCGAGGGGGCAGGGTAGCACTGAAGCTTTCTTT | CAARGQGSTEAFF
TRBJ1-1 | NA | TRBD1 | TRBV19 | TGTGCCAGTGGGGACAGGGAGAACACTGAAGCTTTCTTT | CASGDRENTEAFF
TRBJ1-3 | NA | NA | TRBV27 | TGTGCCAGCAGTTCCGGCACAGCTTACTCTGGAAACACCATATATTTT | CASSSGTAYSGNTIYF
TRBJ1-5 | NA | TRBD1 | TRBV6-5 | TGTGCCAGCATTCCGGGACAGGGGCTATTTCAGCCCCAGCATTTT | CASIPGQGLFQPQHF
TRBJ2-5 | once | NA | TRBV6-2/TRBV6-3 | TGTGCCAGCAGTCCGACTAGGACGTTACTGGAGACCCAGTACTTC | CASSPTRTLLETQYF
TRBJ1-2 | NA | NA | TRBV19 | TGTGCCAGTAGTCCCCCAGGGGCCGCTGGCTACACCTTC | CASSPPGAAGYTF
TRBJ1-2 | NA | NA | TRBV9 | TGTGCCAGCAGCGCACAGGGAGCCCCTGGCTACACCTTC | CASSAQGAPGYTF
TRBJ1-4 | few | NA | TRBV6-5 | TGTGCCAGCAGTTACTCTGGCAGGGGCGGTGGGGAAAAACTGTTTTTT | CASSYSGRGGGEKLFF
TRBJ1-1 | NA | NA | TRBV5-1 | TGCGCCAGCAGCCCGGACACGGTGAACACTGAAGCTTTCTTT | CASSPDTVNTEAFF
TRBJ2-1 | NA | NA | TRBV19 | TGTGCCAGTAGTATTGAGGGACAATACAATGAGCAGTTCTTC | CASSIEGQYNEQFF
TRBJ2-1 | NA | TRBD2 | TRBV9 | TGTGCCAGCAGCGTACTAGCGGAGACCTACAATGAGCAGTTCTTC | CASSVLAETYNEQFF
TRBJ2-1 | NA | TRBD2 | TRBV29-1 | TGCAGCGTTGAAGCCGGGACTAGCGGGAGGGCCGGTGGGAATGAGCAGTTCTTC | CSVEAGTSGRAGGNEQFF
TRBJ1-2 | NA | TRBD1 | TRBV25-1 | TGTGCCAGCAGTAAGCAAACCGGGACAGGGGCGAATTATGGCTACACCTTC | CASSKQTGTGANYGYTF
TRBJ1-5 | few | TRBD1 | TRBV5-6 | TGTGCCAGCAGTTTAGGACAGGGGCCCCCCTGGAGCAATCAGCCCCAGCATTTT | CASSLGQGPPWSNQPQHF
TRBJ2-5 | NA | NA | TRBV18 | TGTGCCAGCTCCCTACAGAACCAAGAGACCCAGTACTTC | CASSLQNQETQYF
TRBJ1-2 | NA | TRBD1 | TRBV2 | TGTGCCAGCAATCGACAGGGCTATGGCTACACCTTC | CASNRQGYGYTF
TRBJ1-4 | NA | NA | TRBV19 | TGTGCCAGTAGTATCGGCGAGTGGACTGCAACTAATGAAAAACTGTTTTTT | CASSIGEWTATNEKLFF
TRBJ2-4 | NA | NA | TRBV24-1 | TGTGCCACCAGTGATTTTTCGGGTAGTGAGTACATTCAGTACTTC | CATSDFSGSEYIQYF
TRBJ1-2 | NA | NA | TRBV19 | TGTGCCAGTAGTCCTCGAGTGGCTAACTATGGCTACACCTTC | CASSPRVANYGYTF
TRBJ2-1 | NA | TRBD2 | TRBV11-3 | TGTGCCAGCAGTCCGGGACTAGCGGGCCGGTACAATGAGCAGTTCTTC | CASSPGLAGRYNEQFF
TRBJ1-2 | NA | NA | TRBV19 | TGTGCCAGTAGTGGACAGTCCTATGGCTACACCTTC | CASSGQSYGYTF
TRBJ1-1 | NA | NA | TRBV25-1 | TGTGCCAGCAGTGAACCGGGACTCCAGGCTTTCACTGAAGCTTTCTTT | CASSEPGLQAFTEAFF
TRBJ2-1 | NA | NA | TRBV9 | TGTGCCAGCAGCGTAGCGGTCGGGACCTACAATGAGCAGTTCTTC | CASSVAVGTYNEQFF
TRBJ2-1 | NA | TRBD2 | TRBV19 | TGTGCCAGTAGTATGACTAGCGGACCTCCGGGCAATGAGCAGTTCTTC | CASSMTSGPPGNEQFF
TRBJ1-5 | few | NA | TRBV7-2 | TGTGCCAGCAGTGAGGTGGGGGCTCATCAGCCCCAGCATTTT | CASSEVGAHQPQHF
TRBJ1-1 | NA | TRBD1 | TRBV3-1/TRBV3-2 | TGTGCCAGCAGCCAAGACCGAGGGACAGGAGCTTTCTTT | CASSQDRGTGAFF
TRBJ2-6 | NA | TRBD1 | TRBV5-1 | TGCGCCAGCAGCTTGGGGGACAGGGGCGGGCACTCTGGGGCCAACGTCCTGACTTTC | CASSLGDRGGHSGANVLTF
TRBJ2-3 | NA | NA | TRBV24-1 | TGTGCCACCAGTTTAGGGGTGTCAGATACGCAGTATTTT | CATSLGVSDTQYF
TRBJ1-6 | NA | TRBD1 | TRBV5-1 | TGCGCCAGCAGCTTGGAGACAGGGGTGAGGTCACCCCTCCACTTT | CASSLETGVRSPLHF
TRBJ2-5 | NA | TRBD1 | TRBV7-2 | TGTGCCAGCAGCTTGGACAGGGGTAGAGGAGAGACCCAGTACTTC | CASSLDRGRGETQYF
TRBJ2-5 | once | NA | TRBV7-6 | TGTGCCAGCAGCTTAGGGCGAGGCCAAGAGACCCAGTACTTC | CASSLGRGQETQYF
TRBJ2-2 | NA | NA | TRBV4-1 | TGCGCCAGCAGCCAAATTAGAGACACCGGGGAGCTGTTTTTT | CASSQIRDTGELFF